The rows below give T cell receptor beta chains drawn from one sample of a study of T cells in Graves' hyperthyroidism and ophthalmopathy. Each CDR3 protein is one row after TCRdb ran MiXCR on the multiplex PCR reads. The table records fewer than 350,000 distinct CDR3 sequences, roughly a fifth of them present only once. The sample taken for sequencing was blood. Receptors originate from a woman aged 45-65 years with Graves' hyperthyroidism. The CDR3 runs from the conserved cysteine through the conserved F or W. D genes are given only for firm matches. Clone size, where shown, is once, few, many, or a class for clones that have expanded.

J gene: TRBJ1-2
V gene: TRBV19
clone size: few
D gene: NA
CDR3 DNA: TGTGCCAGACCCTGCCAGGGCTGGTATGGCTACACCTTC
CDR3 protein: CARPCQGWYGYTF

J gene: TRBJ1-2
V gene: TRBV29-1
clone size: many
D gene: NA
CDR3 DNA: TGCAGCGTTGACTCTTCGGAGGTGGGCTACACCTTC
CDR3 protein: CSVDSSEVGYTF

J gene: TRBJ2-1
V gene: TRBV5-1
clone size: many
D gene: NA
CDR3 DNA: TGCGCCAGCAGCCCAACCGTAAGGGGGGAAGAGCAGTTCTTC
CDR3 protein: CASSPTVRGEEQFF

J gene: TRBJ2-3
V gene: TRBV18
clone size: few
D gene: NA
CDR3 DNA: TGTGCCAGCTCACCCCTCGGGTACAGGGACCTGTCAGATACGCAGTATTTT
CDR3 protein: CASSPLGYRDLSDTQYF

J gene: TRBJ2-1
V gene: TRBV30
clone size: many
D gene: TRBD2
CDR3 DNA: TGTGCCTGGAGTGTGGGACTAGCGGGAGGCAATGAGCAGTTCTTC
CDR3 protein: CAWSVGLAGGNEQFF

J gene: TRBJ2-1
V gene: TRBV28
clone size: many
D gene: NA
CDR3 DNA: TGTGCCAGCAGGGCCGGGGAGTACAATGAGCAGTTCTTC
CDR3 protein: CASRAGEYNEQFF

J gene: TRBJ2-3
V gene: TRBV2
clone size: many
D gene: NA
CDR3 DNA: TGTGCCAGCCAACCACAAGGCACCACAGATACGCAGTATTTT
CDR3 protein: CASQPQGTTDTQYF

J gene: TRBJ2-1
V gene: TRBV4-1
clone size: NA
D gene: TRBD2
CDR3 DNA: TGCGCCAGCAGCCAAGTATCGGTAGCGGGAGTGCACAATGAGCAGTTCTTC
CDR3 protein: CASSQVSVAGVHNEQFF

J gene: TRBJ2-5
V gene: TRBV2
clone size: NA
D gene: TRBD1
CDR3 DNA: TGTGCCACCTCCCGGGACAGCCAAGAGACCCAGTACTTC
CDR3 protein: CATSRDSQETQYF

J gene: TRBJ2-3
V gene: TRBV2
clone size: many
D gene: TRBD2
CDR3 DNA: TGTGCCAGCAGTGAGGTTAGCGGGAGGACGGATACGCAGTATTTT
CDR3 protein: CASSEVSGRTDTQYF

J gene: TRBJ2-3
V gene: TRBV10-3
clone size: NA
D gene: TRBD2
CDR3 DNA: TGTGCCATCAGTGAGTCGGGCCCTAGCGGGGGGTTCGAGAGCACAGATACGCAGTATTTT
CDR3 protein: CAISESGPSGGFESTDTQYF

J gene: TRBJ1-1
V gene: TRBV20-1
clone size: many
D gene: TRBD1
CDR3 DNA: TGCAGTGCTAGAGCCGGGACAGGGATGGTGAACACTGAAGCTTTCTTT
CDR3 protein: CSARAGTGMVNTEAFF

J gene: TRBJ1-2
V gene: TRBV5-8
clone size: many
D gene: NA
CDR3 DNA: TGTGCCAGCAGCTTGGATTTGCGACGGGGCTACACCTTC
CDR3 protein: CASSLDLRRGYTF

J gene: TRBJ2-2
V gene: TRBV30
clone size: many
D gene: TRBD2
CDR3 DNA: TGTGCCTGGAGTCCTTTAGCGGGAGTTACCGGGGAGCTGTTTTTT
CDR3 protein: CAWSPLAGVTGELFF

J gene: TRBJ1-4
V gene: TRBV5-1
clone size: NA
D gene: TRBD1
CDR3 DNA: TGCGCCAGCAGCTTATCCACAGGGGGCAGTGAAAAACTGTTTTTT
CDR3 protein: CASSLSTGGSEKLFF

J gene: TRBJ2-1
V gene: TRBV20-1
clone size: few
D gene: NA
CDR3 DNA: TGCAGTGCTAGAGCGGGAGTAAATGAGCAGTTCTTC
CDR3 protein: CSARAGVNEQFF

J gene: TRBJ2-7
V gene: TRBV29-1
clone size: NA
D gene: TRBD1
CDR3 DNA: TGCAGCGTAATTCCCGGGACAGGGGTTTCCTACGAGCAGTACTTC
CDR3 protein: CSVIPGTGVSYEQYF

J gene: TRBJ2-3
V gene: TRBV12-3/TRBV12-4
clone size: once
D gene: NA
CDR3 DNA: TGTGCCAGCAGTTGGAGAAGGAGCACAGATACGCAGTATTTT
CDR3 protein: CASSWRRSTDTQYF

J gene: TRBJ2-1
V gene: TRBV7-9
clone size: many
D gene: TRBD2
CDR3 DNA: TGTGCCAGCAGCTCTGCCCGGGGGGGAGAGGGTGAGCAGTTCTTC
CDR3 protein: CASSSARGGEGEQFF

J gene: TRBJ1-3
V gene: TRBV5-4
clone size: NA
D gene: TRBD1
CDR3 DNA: TGTGCCAGCAAACGGACAGGGGGCTCTGGAAACACCATATATTTT
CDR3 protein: CASKRTGGSGNTIYF

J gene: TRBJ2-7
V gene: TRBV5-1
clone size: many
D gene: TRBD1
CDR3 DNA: TGCGCCAGCAGCGTGGGACAGACGTTCTACGAGCAGTACTTC
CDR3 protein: CASSVGQTFYEQYF

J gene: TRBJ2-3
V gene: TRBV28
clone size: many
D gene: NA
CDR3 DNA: TGTGCCAGCATCGGGACTGATAACACAGATACGCAGTATTTT
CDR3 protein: CASIGTDNTDTQYF

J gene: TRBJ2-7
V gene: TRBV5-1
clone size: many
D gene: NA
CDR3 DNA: TGCGCCAGCAGCTTGGGAGGGGCCAGGCCCTACGAGCAGTACTTC
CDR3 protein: CASSLGGARPYEQYF

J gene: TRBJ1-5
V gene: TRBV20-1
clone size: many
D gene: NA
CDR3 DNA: TGCAGTGCTAGAGATCTGGCTACGGGACATCTAAATCAGCCCCAGCATTTT
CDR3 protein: CSARDLATGHLNQPQHF

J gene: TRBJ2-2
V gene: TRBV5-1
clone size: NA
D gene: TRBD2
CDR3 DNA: TGCGCCAGCAGCCGTAGACTAGCGGGGTCCGCGAACACCGGGGAGCTGTTTTTT
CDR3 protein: CASSRRLAGSANTGELFF

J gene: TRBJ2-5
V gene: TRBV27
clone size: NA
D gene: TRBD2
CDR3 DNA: TGTGCCAGCAGTTTACAAGGACTAGCGGGAATCGAGACCCAGTACTTC
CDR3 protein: CASSLQGLAGIETQYF

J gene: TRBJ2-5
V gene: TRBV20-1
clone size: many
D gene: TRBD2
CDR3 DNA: TGCAGTGTCCCACCTAGCGGGAGTTTAGGAGAGACCCAGTACTTC
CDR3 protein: CSVPPSGSLGETQYF

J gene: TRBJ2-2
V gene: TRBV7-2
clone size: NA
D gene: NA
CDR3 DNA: TGTGCCAGCAGCTTAAGGGGGAGCGGATACGCGAACACCGGGGAGCTGTTTTTT
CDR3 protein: CASSLRGSGYANTGELFF

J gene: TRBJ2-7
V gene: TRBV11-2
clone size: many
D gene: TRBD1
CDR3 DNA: TGTGCCAGCAGCTTCTCCCGGACAGGGCCCGAAGAGCAGTACTTC
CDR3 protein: CASSFSRTGPEEQYF

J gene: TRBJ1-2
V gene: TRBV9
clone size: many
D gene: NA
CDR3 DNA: TGTGCCAGCAGCGTAGTGACCAGGTGGGGCTACACCTTC
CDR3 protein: CASSVVTRWGYTF

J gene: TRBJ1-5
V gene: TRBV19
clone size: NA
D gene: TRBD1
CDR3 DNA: TGTGCCAGTAGCCCGACAGGGGGCGGTGGCAATCAGCCCCAGCATTTT
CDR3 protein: CASSPTGGGGNQPQHF

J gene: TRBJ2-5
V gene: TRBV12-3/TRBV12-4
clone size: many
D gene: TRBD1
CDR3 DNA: TGTGCCAGCAGCCGAAGCTCGGCGACAGGGGGCCCCAAGGCCCAGTACTTC
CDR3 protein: CASSRSSATGGPKAQYF

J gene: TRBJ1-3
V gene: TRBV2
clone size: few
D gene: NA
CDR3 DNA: TGTGCCAGCAGCAACGACATTGGAAACACCATATATTTT
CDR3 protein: CASSNDIGNTIYF

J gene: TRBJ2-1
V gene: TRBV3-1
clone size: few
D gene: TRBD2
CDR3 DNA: TGTGCCAGCAGCCAAGATTACCCGGGGGGGACCTTCGACAATGAGCAGTTCTTC
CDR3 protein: CASSQDYPGGTFDNEQFF

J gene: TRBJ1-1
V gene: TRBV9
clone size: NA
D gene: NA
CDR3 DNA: TGTGCCAGCAGCCCTCAGGGAGATGGAAACACTGAAGCTTTCTTT
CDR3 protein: CASSPQGDGNTEAFF

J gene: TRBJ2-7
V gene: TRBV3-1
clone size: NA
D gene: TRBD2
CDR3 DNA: TGTGCCAGCAGCCTCCCCGGTGGGAGGGACGAGCAGTACTTC
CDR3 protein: CASSLPGGRDEQYF

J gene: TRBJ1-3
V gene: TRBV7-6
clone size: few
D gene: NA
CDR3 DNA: TGTGCCAGCAGCTTTAGGCTCGCCTCTCCATCTGGAAACACCATATATTTT
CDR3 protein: CASSFRLASPSGNTIYF

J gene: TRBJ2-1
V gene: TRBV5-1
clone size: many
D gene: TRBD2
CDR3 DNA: TGCGCCAGCAGCCCGGGGGGAGACTACAATGAGCAGTTCTTC
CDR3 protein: CASSPGGDYNEQFF

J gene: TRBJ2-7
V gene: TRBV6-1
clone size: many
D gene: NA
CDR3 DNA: TGTGCCAGCAGTGCGGCACTCAGAGCCTACGAGCAGTACTTC
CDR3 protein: CASSAALRAYEQYF

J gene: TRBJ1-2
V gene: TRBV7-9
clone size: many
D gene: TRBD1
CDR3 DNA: TGTGCCAGCAGCTTCCAGGACAGGGGTAACTATGGCTACACCTTC
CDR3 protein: CASSFQDRGNYGYTF

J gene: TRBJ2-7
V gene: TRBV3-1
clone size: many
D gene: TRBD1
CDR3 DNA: TGTGCCAGCAGCCCCCGGACAGGGAGCTACGAGCAGTACTTC
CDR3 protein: CASSPRTGSYEQYF

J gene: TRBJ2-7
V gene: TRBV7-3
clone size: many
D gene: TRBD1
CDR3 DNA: TGTGCCAGCAGCTTACAGGCAGGGGGCTCCTACGAGCAGTACTTC
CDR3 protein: CASSLQAGGSYEQYF

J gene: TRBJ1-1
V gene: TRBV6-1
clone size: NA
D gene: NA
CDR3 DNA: TGTGCCAGCAGTGAACCGGGTGCAGGGCAAAGTACTGAAGCTTTCTTT
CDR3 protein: CASSEPGAGQSTEAFF

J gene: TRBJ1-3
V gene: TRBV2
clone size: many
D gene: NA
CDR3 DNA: TGTGCCAGCAGGAGGGTGGGATTGGGAAACACCATATATTTT
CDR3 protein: CASRRVGLGNTIYF

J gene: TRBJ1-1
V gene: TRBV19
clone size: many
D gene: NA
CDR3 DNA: TGTGCCAGTAGTACCCCGGACCCGGCCAGGAACACTGAAGCTTTCTTT
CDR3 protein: CASSTPDPARNTEAFF